Described below is a single T cell receptor beta chain sequence and its context. Its antigen is unidentified. Primers used in a second PCR of about 7 to 11 cycles were a sample-barcoded 5' primer and a J-beta primer mix. TCRdb reprocessed the 5' RACE reads with MiXCR, giving one entry per CDR3 protein. The repertoire consists of around 1,900,000 distinct CDR3 sequences, with about 39% occurring once and the leading ten covering 20% to 25%. The CDR3 spans 14 residues. Germline V gives CDR1 LGHDT, CDR2 YNNKEL (reference sequence). The data belong to a study of blood T cells in healthy people across ages. Findings and limits, study-wide: The study lacked donor CMV status, which possibly confounded expanded clonotype changes. One million T cells yielded diversity estimates that were considered underestimates. When set beside aged donors, long-lived donors presented more naive CD4+ cells and higher diversity.

The chain has TRBV3-1 and TRBJ2-4; tentative D call: TRBD2 (5 bases). Judging by the DNA end, TRBJ2-7 fits better; the J call may be wrong. This TCR came from a human donor in good health. The sequenced material came from blood. CDR3 region: CASTQRESSYEQYF. The CDR3 DNA reads as TGTGCCAGCACCCAGAGGGAGAGCTCCTACGAGCAGTACTTC.